A single sample gave rise to the 21 T cell receptor beta chains below, sequenced in a study of T cell repertoires in cytomegalovirus infection. MiXCR, run by TCRdb on the reads, gives a single entry per CDR3 protein. The repertoire holds under 200,000 distinct CDR3 sequences, with roughly 9% as singletons. Sequencing used PBMCs. Every receptor here comes from a human donor in good health (CMV status not recorded). Some clones in this sample may be carry-over from other donors' samples.

At least ten counts were recorded for this clonotype. This chain joins TRBV11-2 and TRBJ1-2; D is unresolved. Trimming cost V 1 base and J 0 bases, with 6 bases left between them. This CDR3 comprises 14 residues. Germline CDR1 reads SGHAT; CDR2 reads FQNNGV. The CDR3, as DNA: TGTGCCAGCAGCTTAGCCGGAACTAACTATGGCTACACCTTC. Residues: CASSLAGTNYGYTF.

The sample holds a few counts of this clonotype. The chain uses TRBV28 and TRBJ2-7; D is unclear. Germline V gene data show CDR1 as MDHEN and CDR2 as SYDVKM. V lost 8 bases, J lost 4 bases, and 6 bases lay in between. The CDR3 totals 10 residues. The CDR3 region has the DNA TGTGCCAGCGGGAAATACGAGCAGTACTTC. Protein: CASGKYEQYF.

The V call is TRBV29-1, the J call TRBJ1-1, with TRBD1 matching over 9 bases. Looked up from germline, CDR1 is SQVTM and CDR2 is ANQGSEA. This CDR3 is 16 amino acids long. Trimming at V came to 7 bases and at J to 0 bases, leaving 12 bases not matched to a gene. In DNA form, the CDR3 reads TGCAGCGCCAAAAGGGGGACAGGGCTCATGAACACTGAAGCTTTCTTT. It specifies CSAKRGTGLMNTEAFF.

The CDR3 spells CSVDLGGNQPQHF. CDR3 DNA sequence: TGCAGCGTTGATTTGGGGGGCAATCAGCCCCAGCATTTT. The V and J genes are TRBV29-1 and TRBJ1-5; TRBD1 is a possible D gene (5 bases). The CDR3 covers 13 residues. Trimming cost V 3 bases and J 2 bases, with 8 bases left between them. CDR1 is SQVTM and CDR2 is ANQGSEA in the germline V gene. The full variable domain, its missing parts supplied by reference TRBV29-1 and TRBJ1-5, is SAVISQKPSRDICQRGTSLTIQCQVDSQVTMMFWYRQQPGQSLTLIATANQGSEATYESGFVIDKFPISRPNLTFSTLTVSNMSPEDSSIYLCSVDLGGNQPQHFGDGTRLSIL.

This clonotype was found many times. The genes are TRBV6-5 and TRBJ2-5; 14 bases are shared with TRBD2. This CDR3 is 17 amino acids long. The V gene end was trimmed by 7 bases and the J gene end by 5 bases; junction bases not matched to a gene: 12. CDR1 MNHEY and CDR2 SVGAGI come from the germline V gene. The CDR3 DNA reads as TGTGCCAGCATTCCGGCCGGACTAGCGGGAGGCAGGGAGACCCAGTACTTC. Amino acids: CASIPAGLAGGRETQYF.

There are a few counts of this clonotype. The rearrangement joins TRBV2 to TRBJ1-4; 10 bases align to TRBD1. Germline V lookup: CDR1 SNHLY, CDR2 FYNNEI. The CDR3 runs to 17 residues. V gave up 8 bases and J gave up 0 bases; unmatched junction bases: 9. The CDR3 loop reads CASARGQGTATNEKLFF. The CDR3 DNA is TGTGCCAGCGCAAGGGGACAGGGGACCGCAACTAATGAAAAACTGTTTTTT.

This clonotype was counted ten times or more. This sequence joins TRBV7-9 and TRBJ1-1; 8 bases map to TRBD1. CDR1 is SEHNR, CDR2 FQNEAQ, per germline (reference sequence). The length of the CDR3 is 15 residues. After removal of 0 bases from V and 2 bases from J, the junction contained 2 bases not matched to a gene. The chain's CDR3 is CASSLAGTGNTEAFF. CDR3 in DNA: TGTGCCAGCAGCTTAGCCGGGACAGGTAACACTGAAGCTTTCTTT.

This clonotype was observed many times. This chain links TRBV7-2 with TRBJ1-5; D uncertain. V was shortened by 1 base and J by 2 bases, with 3 bases between the two germline ends. CDR3 length: 13 amino acids. Looked up from germline, CDR1 is SGHTA and CDR2 is FQGNSA. This CDR3 is CASSLGRNQPQHF. The CDR3 DNA reads TGTGCCAGCAGCTTAGGGCGCAATCAGCCCCAGCATTTT.

In this sample, this clonotype turned up many times. DNA of the CDR3: TGTGCCAGCAGCTTAATGTCGGGGTCTGGGGCCAACGTCCTGACTTTC. It codes for CASSLMSGSGANVLTF. This chain joins TRBV7-8 and TRBJ2-6; maybe TRBD2 (5 bases). V was cut by 2 bases and J by 1 base, with 9 bases left in between. Per germline, CDR1 SGHVS and CDR2 FQNEAQ. CDR3 length equals 16 residues.

This clonotype has only a few counts. The chain employs TRBV27 and TRBJ1-6; tentatively, D is TRBD1 (5 bases). Germline loops: CDR1 MNHEY, CDR2 SMNVEV (reference sequence). The CDR3 spans 18 residues. V was shortened by 1 base and J by 0 bases, with 13 bases between the two germline ends. The CDR3 nucleotides read TGTGCCAGCAGTTTATTTGGGGCCGCGAGCTCCTATAATTCACCCCTCCACTTT. This codes for CASSLFGAASSYNSPLHF.

This clonotype was picked up many times. The chain uses TRBV2 and TRBJ1-2; D gene unclear. Per germline, CDR1 SNHLY and CDR2 FYNNEI. Trimming stripped 7 bases from V and 7 bases from J, with 10 bases between. The CDR3 is made up of 11 amino acids. The CDR3 sequence: CASTGVRGYTF. The CDR3 bases are TGTGCCAGCACCGGGGTGCGTGGCTACACCTTC.

This clonotype appeared many times. V is TRBV6-4 and J is TRBJ2-3; D is possibly TRBD2 (5 bases). Germline CDR1 and CDR2: MRHNA and SNTAGT. This CDR3 comprises 16 residues. Trimming stripped 0 bases from V and 4 bases from J, with 14 bases between. Here the CDR3 DNA reads TGTGCCAGCAGTGACTCCCCCCTCTCCGGGGCAGATACGCAGTATTTT. Translating gives CASSDSPLSGADTQYF.

The sample holds many counts of this clonotype. V gene TRBV7-6 combines with J gene TRBJ2-7; 11 positions agree with TRBD2. After removal of 6 bases from V and 0 bases from J, the junction contained 25 bases not matched to a gene. Germline CDR1 reads SGHVS; CDR2 reads FNYEAQ. The CDR3 consists of 22 residues. CDR3 region: CASSPRILRLTSGSLSSYEQYF. The CDR3 DNA reads TGTGCCAGCAGTCCCCGGATTTTGCGACTTACTAGCGGGAGCCTGAGCTCCTACGAGCAGTACTTC.

This clonotype was counted many times. The gene calls are TRBV20-1 and TRBJ2-7; TRBD2 agrees at 8 bases. The J segment lost 7 bases and the V segment lost 0 bases, leaving 14 bases of the junction unmatched. The germline V gene has CDR1 DFQATT and CDR2 SNEGSKA (reference sequence). The CDR3 sequence is 16 residues long. CDR3 coding DNA: TGCAGTGCTAGAGACCCACTAGCGGAGCTATCTCGGGAGCAGTACTTC. It specifies CSARDPLAELSREQYF.

This clonotype has at least ten counts. The genes are TRBV7-2 and TRBJ2-1; 8 positions agree with TRBD1. CDR1 is SGHTA and CDR2 is FQGNSA in the germline V gene. V trimming: 2 bases; J trimming: 9 bases; junction bases outside the gene matches: 9. This CDR3 has 15 residues. Written as DNA, the CDR3 is TGTGCCAGCAGCTTACAGGGGGCTCCCAGGATTGAGCAGTTCTTC. It yields the protein CASSLQGAPRIEQFF.

This clonotype was seen at least ten times. The CDR3 spells CASSYDRGNEQFF. The CDR3 DNA is TGTGCCAGCAGCTACGACAGGGGCAATGAGCAGTTCTTC. The chain couples TRBV7-2 to TRBJ2-1, with 8 positions matching TRBD1. Looked up from germline, CDR1 is SGHTA and CDR2 is FQGNSA. This CDR3 region has 13 residues. V dropped 4 bases and J dropped 6; count of bases not matched to a gene: 2.

This clonotype has just a few counts. This rearrangement joins TRBV28 to TRBJ1-5, with D possibly matching TRBD1 (6 bases). Trimming shortened V by 5 bases and J by 7 bases, and 12 bases separated the two germline ends. Germline V gives CDR1 MDHEN, CDR2 SYDVKM. CDR3 length: 13 residues. The CDR3 nucleotides read TGTGCCAGCAGTACAGGGTCAGGGCAGCCCCAGCATTTT. Translating it yields CASSTGSGQPQHF.

This clonotype was picked up a small number of times. This chain joins TRBV4-1 and TRBJ2-3; a weak D match, TRBD2 (6 bases). The germline V and J ends were trimmed by 4 bases and 2 bases, with 16 bases remaining between them. Per germline, CDR1 MGHRA and CDR2 YSYEKL. The CDR3 loop spans 16 amino acids. As DNA, the CDR3 is TGCGCCAGCAGCCCAGGAGGTAGCGGAAACACAGATACGCAGTATTTT. It codes for CASSPGGSGNTDTQYF.

CDR3 protein: CASSVVPGSTDTQYF. The CDR3 DNA follows: TGTGCCAGCAGCGTAGTCCCAGGCAGCACAGATACGCAGTATTTT. This chain uses TRBV9 with TRBJ2-3; no definite D call. The length of the CDR3 is 15 residues. V lost 0 bases, J lost 0 bases, and 8 bases lay in between. CDR1 is SGDLS and CDR2 is YYNGEE in the germline V gene.

This clonotype was detected ten times or more. This chain links TRBV25-1 with TRBJ2-7; D is unresolved. The ends were cut back, 1 base at V and 3 bases at J, with 4 bases in the middle. Germline values: CDR1 MGHDK, CDR2 SYGVNS. The CDR3 consists of 12 residues. The CDR3 reads CASSESFYEQYF. CDR3 DNA sequence: TGTGCCAGCAGTGAATCATTCTACGAGCAGTACTTC.

Turning to this clonotype: A read error may explain this, as a much larger clone is one base away. The chain is built from TRBV20-1 and TRBJ2-3, with D maybe TRBD2 (6 bases). The CDR3 loop spans 14 amino acids. Germline V gene lookup returns CDR1 DFQATT and CDR2 SNEGSKA (reference sequence). Deletions cut 3 bases from V and 6 bases from J, with 16 bases between. The CDR3 protein is CSARSLARRDTQYF. CDR3 coding DNA: TGCAGTGCTAGGAGCCTAGCGAGACGGGATACGCAGTATTTT.